The 14 T cell receptor beta chains below all came from one sample that was sequenced in a study of blood T cell repertoires in COVID-19. The protocol was immunoSEQ multiplex PCR, while the TCRdb copy is restricted to in-frame clones and leaves out a portion. Of some 150,000 clones detected, around 87% appear once; the ten largest clones hold approximately 35%. Sequences were obtained from peripheral blood. These TCRs come from a man in his forties or fifties who had recovered from COVID-19.

The chain joins TRBV11-3 to TRBJ2-1, with TRBD1 matching over 11 bases. V shed 4 bases and J 8 bases; nucleotides not matched to a gene: 4. In germline, CDR1 is SGHNT, CDR2 YENEEA. The CDR3 is 14 residues long. The CDR3 nucleotides are TGTGCCAGCAGCTCTGGACAGGGGGCCGATGAGCAGTTCTTC. It is translated as CASSSGQGADEQFF.

V and J are TRBV30 and TRBJ2-2; D gene ambiguous. Trimming took 0 bases from V and 0 from J, leaving 8 bases between them. The germline gives CDR1 GTSNPN, CDR2 SVGIG (reference sequence). The CDR3 extends over 15 amino acids. Here the CDR3 reads CAWSVLPPNTGELFF. The DNA of the CDR3 is TGTGCCTGGAGTGTACTCCCCCCGAACACCGGGGAGCTGTTTTTT.

This clone was found a few times. The chain uses TRBV7-9 and TRBJ1-2; TRBD1 matches at 8 bases. Per germline, CDR1 SEHNR and CDR2 FQNEAQ (reference sequence). This CDR3 contains 19 residues. The J segment lost 6 bases and the V segment lost 1 base, leaving 19 bases of the junction unmatched. In DNA form, the CDR3 reads TGTGCCAGCAGCTTAGGCTTTGGGAGGTCGTTACCGGGACAGGATGGCTACACCTTC. It specifies CASSLGFGRSLPGQDGYTF. Full variable domain (missing parts from reference TRBV7-9 and TRBJ1-2): DTGVSQNPRHKITKRGQNVTFRCDPISEHNRLYWYRQTLGQGPEFLTYFQNEAQLEKSRLLSDRFSAERPKGSFSTLEIQRTEQGDSAMYLCASSLGFGRSLPGQDGYTFGSGTRLTVV.

The chain is built from TRBV4-3 and TRBJ1-5; TRBD1 agrees at 10 bases. Germline loops: CDR1 LGHNA, CDR2 YSLEER. The CDR3 covers 16 residues. Losses at the gene ends were 0 bases for V and 6 bases for J; bases not matched to a gene: 5. CDR3 DNA sequence: TGCGCCAGCAGCCAAGATTATGGACAGGGGGGTCAGCCCCAGCATTTT. As protein: CASSQDYGQGGQPQHF.

The rearrangement links TRBV7-8 to TRBJ2-2, with D maybe TRBD1 (6 bases). Trimming removed 6 bases at V and 1 base at J, with 9 bases between. This CDR3 has 14 residues. Germline V gene sequence: CDR1 SGHVS, CDR2 FQNEAQ. The CDR3 DNA reads as TGTGCCAGCAGGAGGACAGAGAACACCGGGGAGCTGTTTTTT. Translation: CASRRTENTGELFF. Combining the CDR3 with reference TRBV7-8 and TRBJ2-2 gives the whole variable domain GAGVSQSPRYKVAKRGQDVALRCDPISGHVSLFWYQQALGQGPEFLTYFQNEAQLDKSGLPSDRFFAERPEGSVSTLKIQRTQQEDSAVYLCASRRTENTGELFFGEGSRLTVL.

This chain links TRBV6-5 with TRBJ1-1; D is possibly TRBD1 (6 bases). The V gene lost 2 bases and the J gene lost 3 bases, with 13 bases spanning the gap. Germline lookup yields CDR1 MNHEY and CDR2 SVGAGI. This CDR3 has 15 amino acids. The CDR3 bases are TGTGCCAGCAGTTACGATGACAGGTGGGACACTGAAGCTTTCTTT. Residues: CASSYDDRWDTEAFF.

The J gene is TRBJ2-2, the V gene TRBV4-2, with D possibly TRBD1 on 6 matching bases. Trimming shortened V by 4 bases and J by 0 bases, and 9 bases separated the two germline ends. This CDR3 region has 15 residues. Germline lookup yields CDR1 LGHNA and CDR2 YNFKEQ. The CDR3, as DNA: TGTGCCAGCAGCCTGGGACATTCGAACACCGGGGAGCTGTTTTTT. It encodes CASSLGHSNTGELFF.

The chain joins TRBV30 to TRBJ1-2, with no clear D. The CDR3 sequence is 14 residues long. V gave up 5 bases and J gave up 1 base, with 14 bases separating them. CDR1 and CDR2 from the germline V gene are GTSNPN and SVGIG (reference sequence). In nucleotides, the CDR3 is TGTGCCTGGGGCCGGGAGCTCGTTAACTATGGCTACACCTTC. Translating it yields CAWGRELVNYGYTF. Using reference TRBV30 and TRBJ1-2 for the parts outside the CDR3, the full variable domain is SQTIHQWPATLVQPVGSPLSLECTVEGTSNPNLYWYRQAAGRGLQLLFYSVGIGQISSEVPQNLSASRPQDRQFILSSKKLLLSDSGFYLCAWGRELVNYGYTFGSGTRLTVV.

This sequence joins TRBV19 and TRBJ2-5; 7 nucleotides match TRBD2. Losses at the gene ends were 4 bases for V and 1 base for J; bases not matched to a gene: 6. CDR1 and CDR2 (germline): LNHDA, SQIVND (reference sequence). This CDR3 has 15 amino acids. CDR3 amino acids: CASSTTGTTQETQYF. CDR3 nucleotides: TGTGCCAGTAGTACGACCGGGACTACCCAAGAGACCCAGTACTTC.

This clone was detected once. The gene calls are TRBV13 and TRBJ2-2; 10 bases align to TRBD2. Trimming at V came to 3 bases and at J to 3 bases, leaving 10 bases not matched to a gene. Looked up from germline, CDR1 is PRHDT and CDR2 is FYEKMQ (reference sequence). The length of the CDR3 is 18 residues. CDR3 loop: CASSFILAGVSDTGELFF. As DNA, the CDR3 is TGTGCCAGCAGCTTTATTCTAGCGGGGGTATCGGACACCGGGGAGCTGTTTTTT.

This clone showed up just a few times. V is TRBV6-2 or TRBV6-3 and J is TRBJ1-1; D perhaps matches TRBD1 (5 bases). There are 15 residues in the CDR3. Trimming left V 4 bases short and J 1 base short, with 13 bases between. CDR1 and CDR2 from the germline V gene are MNHEY and SVGEGT. For the CDR3, the DNA is TGTGCCAGCAGTTCGGTGGGGCTATCGAACACTGAAGCTTTCTTT. It is translated as CASSSVGLSNTEAFF.

This clone was seen only a few times. The chain carries TRBV28 and TRBJ1-5; 8 bases align to TRBD1. The length of the CDR3 is 14 residues. The ends lost 4 bases at V and 3 bases at J; junction bases unmatched: 2. The germline gives CDR1 MDHEN, CDR2 SYDVKM. The CDR3 region has the DNA TGTGCCAGCAGTTCAGGGGGCTCCAATCAGCCCCAGCATTTT. Translating it yields CASSSGGSNQPQHF.

The chain couples TRBV11-2 to TRBJ1-3, with unresolved D. Germline V gene data show CDR1 as SGHAT and CDR2 as FQNNGV. The CDR3 totals 16 residues. V gave up 5 bases and J gave up 2 bases, with 16 bases separating them. The DNA for the CDR3 is TGTGCCAGCAGCCCCTCGGCTTCGAGGGCTGGAAACACCATATATTTT. Residues: CASSPSASRAGNTIYF.

The DNA for the CDR3 is TGTGCCTGGAAGTTTTTGGGCAACTCCGGGGAGCTGTTTTTT. This encodes CAWKFLGNSGELFF. The chain employs TRBV30 and TRBJ2-2; D remains ambiguous. This CDR3 is built from 14 residues. Germline CDR1 reads GTSNPN; CDR2 reads SVGIG (reference sequence). V shed 4 bases and J shed 6 bases, with 15 bases lying between them.